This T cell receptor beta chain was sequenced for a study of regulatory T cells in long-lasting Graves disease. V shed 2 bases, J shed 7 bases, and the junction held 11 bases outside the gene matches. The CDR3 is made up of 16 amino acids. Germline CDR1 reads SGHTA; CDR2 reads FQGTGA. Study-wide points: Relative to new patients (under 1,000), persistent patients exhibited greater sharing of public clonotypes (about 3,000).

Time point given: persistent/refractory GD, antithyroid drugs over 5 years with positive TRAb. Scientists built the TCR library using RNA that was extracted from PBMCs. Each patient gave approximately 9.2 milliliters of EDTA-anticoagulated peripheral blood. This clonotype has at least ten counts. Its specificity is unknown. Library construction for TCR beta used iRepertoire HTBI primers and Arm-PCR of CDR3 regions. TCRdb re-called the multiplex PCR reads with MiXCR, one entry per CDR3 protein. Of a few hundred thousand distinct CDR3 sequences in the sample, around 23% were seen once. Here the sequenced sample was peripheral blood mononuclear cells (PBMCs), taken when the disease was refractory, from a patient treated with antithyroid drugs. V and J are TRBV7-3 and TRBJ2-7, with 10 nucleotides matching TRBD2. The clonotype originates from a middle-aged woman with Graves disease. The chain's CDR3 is CASSLSGSSGSFEQYF. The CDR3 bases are TGTGCCAGCAGCTTATCGGGTTCTAGCGGGAGTTTTGAGCAGTACTTC.